The present T cell receptor (beta chain) was sequenced within a study of metastatic and nonmetastatic thyroid tumors. A remark on this clone: Its matching antigen is unknown.

TCRdb reassembled clones from the PCR reads with MiXCR. The table shows roughly 12,000 clones, with roughly 20% occurring only once. General study findings and limits: In both blood and tumor samples, TCR beta diversity was reported significantly higher for malignant than benign nodules.

Not a single patient had been given any form of treatment at any point before undergoing thyroid surgery. The CDR3 sequence is 12 residues long. Per germline, CDR1 MNHNS and CDR2 SASEGT. Trimming at V came to 10 bases and at J to 6 bases, leaving 8 bases not matched to a gene. This chain uses TRBV6-1 with TRBJ2-7, with 8 nucleotides matching TRBD1. This TCR was sampled from a female donor with papillary thyroid cancer or a benign thyroid nodule (not recorded which). Some clones in this sample may be carry-over from other donors' samples. Input material: adjacent normal tissue. CDR3 amino acids: CATRDRQTEQYF. The CDR3 bases are TGTGCCACTCGGGACAGGCAAACCGAGCAGTACTTC.